The clone carrying this TCR beta chain was detected only a few times. TCRdb analysed the 5' RACE reads with MiXCR anew, one entry per CDR3 protein. The data show 40,000 to 65,000 distinct CDR3 sequences, around 25% seen once. Purified naive CD4+ T cells were depleted of CD25+ Tregs. The receptor comes from a female donor with breast cancer. Source material: tumor-infiltrating naive CD4+ T cells sorted from the breast tumor. This sample's subset: naive CD4+ T cells, CD4+CD45RA+CD25-.

CDR3 coding DNA: TGTGCCAGCAGCTGGGATAGAAACACCATATATTTT. Translated: CASSWDRNTIYF. J is TRBJ1-3 and V is TRBV7-8; D not resolved. Germline CDR1 is SGHVS and CDR2 is FQNEAQ. This CDR3 is 12 amino acids long. V lost 4 bases, J lost 5 bases, and 6 bases lay in between.